This T cell receptor beta chain is drawn from a study of OX40 agonist ivuxolimab in advanced cancers. With respect to the entire study: Ivuxolimab was a fully human IgG2 agonistic monoclonal antibody targeting the costimulatory receptor OX40 (CD134). Intravenous ivuxolimab was administered to patients every 2 weeks at six dose levels: 0.01, 0.1, 0.3, 1.5, 3 and 10 mg/kg. Among the 52 dose-escalation patients, some 19 had hepatocellular carcinoma, 15 or so melanoma, 9 renal cell carcinoma and 9 head and neck cancer. A male proportion of around 81% and a mean age of around 60 years, ranging from about 23 to 90, were recorded for the dose-escalation cohort. Patients were allowed to have had prior anti-PD-1, anti-PD-L1 or anti-CTLA-4 therapy, and around 40% of the dose-escalation patients had previously received checkpoint inhibitors. Partial responses were achieved by three dose-escalation patients, of whom one had hepatocellular carcinoma and two had cutaneous melanoma. The purpose of peripheral TCRbeta sequencing was to test whether ivuxolimab changed TCR sequence diversity and led to clonal T-cell expansion. The paper reports the monotherapy dose-escalation portion (N ≈ 50 patients) of the phase I ivuxolimab trial. The study at large found these results: The antigen specificity of the peripheral T cells that underwent clonal expansion was not determined. After ivuxolimab, expanded clones were on average more numerous among CD8+ T cells than among CD4+ T cells. In the 0.1-3.0 mg/kg groups, partial responders had among the lowest normalized peripheral clonal expansion, particularly in CD8+ T cells. At doses of 0.1 to 3.0 mg/kg, clonal expansion of both CD4+ and CD8+ T cells in blood was seen between baseline and week 6. Low levels of normalized T-cell clonal expansion were also seen in some patients who did not respond.

Notes on this clone: What this receptor recognizes is not known. One end of the junction does not line up with germline, which may come from a read error.

Including cysteine and phenylalanine, the CDR3 has 11 amino acids. Just CDR3 DNA is preserved here, 33 bases in frame from base 1. The CDR1 and CDR2 encoded by the germline V gene are SGHDN and FVKESK. The trial excluded patients who had a history of autoimmune disease or were on systemic immunosuppression. Peripheral blood for TCR sequencing was drawn from every dose cohort at baseline, at cycle 4 day 1 and at cycle 7 day 1. The samples were taken from a phase I, first-in-human, multicenter, open-label dose-escalation trial of ivuxolimab. Adults with locally advanced or metastatic melanoma, renal cell carcinoma, hepatocellular carcinoma or head and neck squamous cell carcinoma were enrolled in the trial. CD4+ and CD8+ T cells were sorted separately from peripheral blood before TCR sequencing. Genomic DNA was extracted from sorted cells for sequencing of the TCRbeta CDR3 region. The immunoSEQ Assay was used to sequence the TCRbeta CDR3 regions. Here the immuneACCESS table is served through TCRdb, limited to in-frame sequences with V and J called. Missing clones are a known gap in these copies; in checked studies unresolved V genes cover under half, and the rest lacks a known reason. The sample includes tens of thousands of clones, with 78% observed a single time. The top ten constitute under 25% of the sample.

The starting material was CD4+ or CD8+ T cells sorted from blood, obtained in a trial of the OX40 agonist ivuxolimab. The chain uses TRBV14 and TRBJ2-6; TRBD2 might be the D gene, on 5 matching bases. This sequence was found in an adult with an advanced solid tumor such as melanoma, head and neck, liver or kidney cancer. CDR3 loop: CASSQGGLESF. The nucleotide sequence reads TGTGCCAGCAGCCAAGGCGGGCTCGAAAGTTTC.